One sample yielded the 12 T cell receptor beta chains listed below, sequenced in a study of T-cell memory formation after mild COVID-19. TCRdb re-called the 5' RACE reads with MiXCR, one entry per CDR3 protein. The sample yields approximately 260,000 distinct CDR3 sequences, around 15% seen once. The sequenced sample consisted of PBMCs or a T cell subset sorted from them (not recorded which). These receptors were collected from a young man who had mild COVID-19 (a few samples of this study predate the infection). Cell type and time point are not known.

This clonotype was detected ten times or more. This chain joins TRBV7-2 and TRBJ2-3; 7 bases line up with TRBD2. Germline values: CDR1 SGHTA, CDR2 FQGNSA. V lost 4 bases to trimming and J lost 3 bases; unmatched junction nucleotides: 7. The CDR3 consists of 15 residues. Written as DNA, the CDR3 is TGTGCCAGCAGCTCCGAGTGGGGGGGGACAGATACGCAGTATTTT. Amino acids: CASSSEWGGTDTQYF.

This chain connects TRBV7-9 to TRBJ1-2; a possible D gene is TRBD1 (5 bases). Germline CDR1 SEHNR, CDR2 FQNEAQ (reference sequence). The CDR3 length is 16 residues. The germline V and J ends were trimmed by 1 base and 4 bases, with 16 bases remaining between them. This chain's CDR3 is CASSLVPGGDFYGYTF. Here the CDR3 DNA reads TGTGCCAGCAGCTTAGTCCCCGGGGGGGATTTCTATGGCTACACCTTC.

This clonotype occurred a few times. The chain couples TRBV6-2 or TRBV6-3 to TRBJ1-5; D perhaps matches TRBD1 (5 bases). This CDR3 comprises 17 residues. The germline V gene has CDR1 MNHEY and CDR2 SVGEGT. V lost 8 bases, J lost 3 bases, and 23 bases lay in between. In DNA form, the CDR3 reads TGTGCCAGCCTCGCCGGGACGGCCGAATTTTACAATCAGCCCCAGCATTTT. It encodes CASLAGTAEFYNQPQHF.

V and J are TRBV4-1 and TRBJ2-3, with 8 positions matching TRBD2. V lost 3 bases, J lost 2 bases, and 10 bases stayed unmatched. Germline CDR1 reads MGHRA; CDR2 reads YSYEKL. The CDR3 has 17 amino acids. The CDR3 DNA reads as TGCGCCAGCAGCCAGACCCCGCCTAGCGGGTTCACAGATACGCAGTATTTT. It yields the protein CASSQTPPSGFTDTQYF.

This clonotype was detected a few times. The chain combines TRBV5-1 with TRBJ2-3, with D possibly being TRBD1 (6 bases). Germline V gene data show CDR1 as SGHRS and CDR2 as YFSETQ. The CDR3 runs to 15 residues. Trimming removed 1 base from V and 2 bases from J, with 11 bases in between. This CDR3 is CASSLHRETTDTQYF. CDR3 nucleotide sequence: TGCGCCAGCAGCTTGCACAGGGAGACCACAGATACGCAGTATTTT.

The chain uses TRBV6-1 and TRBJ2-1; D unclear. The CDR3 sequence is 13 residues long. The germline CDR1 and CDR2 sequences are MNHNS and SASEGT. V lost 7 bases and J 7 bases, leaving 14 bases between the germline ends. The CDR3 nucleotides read TGTGCCAGCACCCGCGACCAGAGGAATGAGCAGTTCTTC. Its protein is CASTRDQRNEQFF.

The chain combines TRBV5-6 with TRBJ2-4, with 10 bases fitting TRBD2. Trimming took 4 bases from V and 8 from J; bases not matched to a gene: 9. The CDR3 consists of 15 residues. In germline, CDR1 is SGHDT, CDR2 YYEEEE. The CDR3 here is CASSRIAGGIDIQYF. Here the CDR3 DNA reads TGTGCCAGCAGCCGAATAGCGGGGGGAATAGACATTCAGTACTTC.

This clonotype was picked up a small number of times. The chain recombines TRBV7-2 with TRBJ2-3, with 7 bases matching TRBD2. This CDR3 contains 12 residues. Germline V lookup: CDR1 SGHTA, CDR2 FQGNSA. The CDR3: CAGGGETDTQYF. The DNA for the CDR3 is TGTGCTGGTGGGGGGGAAACAGATACGCAGTATTTT. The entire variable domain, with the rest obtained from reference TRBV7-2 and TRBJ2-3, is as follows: GAGVSQSPSNKVTEKGKDVELRCDPISGHTALYWYRQSLGQGLEFLIYFQGNSAPDKSGLPSDRFSAERTGGSVSTLTIQRTQQEDSAVYLCAGGGETDTQYFGPGTRLTVL.

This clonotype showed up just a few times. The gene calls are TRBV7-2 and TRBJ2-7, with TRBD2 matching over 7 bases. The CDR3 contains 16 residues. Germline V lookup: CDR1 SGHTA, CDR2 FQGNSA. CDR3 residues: CASSLDSGFSSGSLTV. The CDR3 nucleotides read TGTGCCAGCAGCTTAGATAGTGGATTCTCTAGCGGCTCTCTCACAGTC.

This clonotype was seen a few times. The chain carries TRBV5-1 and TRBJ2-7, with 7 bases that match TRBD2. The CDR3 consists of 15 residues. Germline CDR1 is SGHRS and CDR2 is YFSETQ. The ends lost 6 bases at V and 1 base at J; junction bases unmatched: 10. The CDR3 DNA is TGCGCCAGCAATTCCGGGGAGGGGAGTTCCTACGAGCAGTACTTC. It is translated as CASNSGEGSSYEQYF.

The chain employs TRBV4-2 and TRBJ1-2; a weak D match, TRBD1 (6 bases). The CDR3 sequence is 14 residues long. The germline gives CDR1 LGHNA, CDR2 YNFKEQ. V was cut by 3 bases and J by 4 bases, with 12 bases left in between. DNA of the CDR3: TGTGCCAGCAGCCAGGGGGGGGGCTCCTATGGCTACACCTTC. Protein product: CASSQGGGSYGYTF.

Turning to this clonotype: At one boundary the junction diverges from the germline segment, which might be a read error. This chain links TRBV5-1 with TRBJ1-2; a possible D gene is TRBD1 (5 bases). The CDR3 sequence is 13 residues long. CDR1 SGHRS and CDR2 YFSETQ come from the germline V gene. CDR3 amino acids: CASSLQGNDGYTF. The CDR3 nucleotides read TGCGCCAGCAGCTTGCAGGGTAACGATGGCTACACCTTC. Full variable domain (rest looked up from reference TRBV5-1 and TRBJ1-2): KAGVTQTPRYLIKTRGQQVTLSCSPISGHRSVSWYQQTPGQGLQFLFEYFSETQRNKGNFPGRFSGRQFSNSRSEMNVSTLELGDSALYLCASSLQGNDGYTFGSGTRLTVV.